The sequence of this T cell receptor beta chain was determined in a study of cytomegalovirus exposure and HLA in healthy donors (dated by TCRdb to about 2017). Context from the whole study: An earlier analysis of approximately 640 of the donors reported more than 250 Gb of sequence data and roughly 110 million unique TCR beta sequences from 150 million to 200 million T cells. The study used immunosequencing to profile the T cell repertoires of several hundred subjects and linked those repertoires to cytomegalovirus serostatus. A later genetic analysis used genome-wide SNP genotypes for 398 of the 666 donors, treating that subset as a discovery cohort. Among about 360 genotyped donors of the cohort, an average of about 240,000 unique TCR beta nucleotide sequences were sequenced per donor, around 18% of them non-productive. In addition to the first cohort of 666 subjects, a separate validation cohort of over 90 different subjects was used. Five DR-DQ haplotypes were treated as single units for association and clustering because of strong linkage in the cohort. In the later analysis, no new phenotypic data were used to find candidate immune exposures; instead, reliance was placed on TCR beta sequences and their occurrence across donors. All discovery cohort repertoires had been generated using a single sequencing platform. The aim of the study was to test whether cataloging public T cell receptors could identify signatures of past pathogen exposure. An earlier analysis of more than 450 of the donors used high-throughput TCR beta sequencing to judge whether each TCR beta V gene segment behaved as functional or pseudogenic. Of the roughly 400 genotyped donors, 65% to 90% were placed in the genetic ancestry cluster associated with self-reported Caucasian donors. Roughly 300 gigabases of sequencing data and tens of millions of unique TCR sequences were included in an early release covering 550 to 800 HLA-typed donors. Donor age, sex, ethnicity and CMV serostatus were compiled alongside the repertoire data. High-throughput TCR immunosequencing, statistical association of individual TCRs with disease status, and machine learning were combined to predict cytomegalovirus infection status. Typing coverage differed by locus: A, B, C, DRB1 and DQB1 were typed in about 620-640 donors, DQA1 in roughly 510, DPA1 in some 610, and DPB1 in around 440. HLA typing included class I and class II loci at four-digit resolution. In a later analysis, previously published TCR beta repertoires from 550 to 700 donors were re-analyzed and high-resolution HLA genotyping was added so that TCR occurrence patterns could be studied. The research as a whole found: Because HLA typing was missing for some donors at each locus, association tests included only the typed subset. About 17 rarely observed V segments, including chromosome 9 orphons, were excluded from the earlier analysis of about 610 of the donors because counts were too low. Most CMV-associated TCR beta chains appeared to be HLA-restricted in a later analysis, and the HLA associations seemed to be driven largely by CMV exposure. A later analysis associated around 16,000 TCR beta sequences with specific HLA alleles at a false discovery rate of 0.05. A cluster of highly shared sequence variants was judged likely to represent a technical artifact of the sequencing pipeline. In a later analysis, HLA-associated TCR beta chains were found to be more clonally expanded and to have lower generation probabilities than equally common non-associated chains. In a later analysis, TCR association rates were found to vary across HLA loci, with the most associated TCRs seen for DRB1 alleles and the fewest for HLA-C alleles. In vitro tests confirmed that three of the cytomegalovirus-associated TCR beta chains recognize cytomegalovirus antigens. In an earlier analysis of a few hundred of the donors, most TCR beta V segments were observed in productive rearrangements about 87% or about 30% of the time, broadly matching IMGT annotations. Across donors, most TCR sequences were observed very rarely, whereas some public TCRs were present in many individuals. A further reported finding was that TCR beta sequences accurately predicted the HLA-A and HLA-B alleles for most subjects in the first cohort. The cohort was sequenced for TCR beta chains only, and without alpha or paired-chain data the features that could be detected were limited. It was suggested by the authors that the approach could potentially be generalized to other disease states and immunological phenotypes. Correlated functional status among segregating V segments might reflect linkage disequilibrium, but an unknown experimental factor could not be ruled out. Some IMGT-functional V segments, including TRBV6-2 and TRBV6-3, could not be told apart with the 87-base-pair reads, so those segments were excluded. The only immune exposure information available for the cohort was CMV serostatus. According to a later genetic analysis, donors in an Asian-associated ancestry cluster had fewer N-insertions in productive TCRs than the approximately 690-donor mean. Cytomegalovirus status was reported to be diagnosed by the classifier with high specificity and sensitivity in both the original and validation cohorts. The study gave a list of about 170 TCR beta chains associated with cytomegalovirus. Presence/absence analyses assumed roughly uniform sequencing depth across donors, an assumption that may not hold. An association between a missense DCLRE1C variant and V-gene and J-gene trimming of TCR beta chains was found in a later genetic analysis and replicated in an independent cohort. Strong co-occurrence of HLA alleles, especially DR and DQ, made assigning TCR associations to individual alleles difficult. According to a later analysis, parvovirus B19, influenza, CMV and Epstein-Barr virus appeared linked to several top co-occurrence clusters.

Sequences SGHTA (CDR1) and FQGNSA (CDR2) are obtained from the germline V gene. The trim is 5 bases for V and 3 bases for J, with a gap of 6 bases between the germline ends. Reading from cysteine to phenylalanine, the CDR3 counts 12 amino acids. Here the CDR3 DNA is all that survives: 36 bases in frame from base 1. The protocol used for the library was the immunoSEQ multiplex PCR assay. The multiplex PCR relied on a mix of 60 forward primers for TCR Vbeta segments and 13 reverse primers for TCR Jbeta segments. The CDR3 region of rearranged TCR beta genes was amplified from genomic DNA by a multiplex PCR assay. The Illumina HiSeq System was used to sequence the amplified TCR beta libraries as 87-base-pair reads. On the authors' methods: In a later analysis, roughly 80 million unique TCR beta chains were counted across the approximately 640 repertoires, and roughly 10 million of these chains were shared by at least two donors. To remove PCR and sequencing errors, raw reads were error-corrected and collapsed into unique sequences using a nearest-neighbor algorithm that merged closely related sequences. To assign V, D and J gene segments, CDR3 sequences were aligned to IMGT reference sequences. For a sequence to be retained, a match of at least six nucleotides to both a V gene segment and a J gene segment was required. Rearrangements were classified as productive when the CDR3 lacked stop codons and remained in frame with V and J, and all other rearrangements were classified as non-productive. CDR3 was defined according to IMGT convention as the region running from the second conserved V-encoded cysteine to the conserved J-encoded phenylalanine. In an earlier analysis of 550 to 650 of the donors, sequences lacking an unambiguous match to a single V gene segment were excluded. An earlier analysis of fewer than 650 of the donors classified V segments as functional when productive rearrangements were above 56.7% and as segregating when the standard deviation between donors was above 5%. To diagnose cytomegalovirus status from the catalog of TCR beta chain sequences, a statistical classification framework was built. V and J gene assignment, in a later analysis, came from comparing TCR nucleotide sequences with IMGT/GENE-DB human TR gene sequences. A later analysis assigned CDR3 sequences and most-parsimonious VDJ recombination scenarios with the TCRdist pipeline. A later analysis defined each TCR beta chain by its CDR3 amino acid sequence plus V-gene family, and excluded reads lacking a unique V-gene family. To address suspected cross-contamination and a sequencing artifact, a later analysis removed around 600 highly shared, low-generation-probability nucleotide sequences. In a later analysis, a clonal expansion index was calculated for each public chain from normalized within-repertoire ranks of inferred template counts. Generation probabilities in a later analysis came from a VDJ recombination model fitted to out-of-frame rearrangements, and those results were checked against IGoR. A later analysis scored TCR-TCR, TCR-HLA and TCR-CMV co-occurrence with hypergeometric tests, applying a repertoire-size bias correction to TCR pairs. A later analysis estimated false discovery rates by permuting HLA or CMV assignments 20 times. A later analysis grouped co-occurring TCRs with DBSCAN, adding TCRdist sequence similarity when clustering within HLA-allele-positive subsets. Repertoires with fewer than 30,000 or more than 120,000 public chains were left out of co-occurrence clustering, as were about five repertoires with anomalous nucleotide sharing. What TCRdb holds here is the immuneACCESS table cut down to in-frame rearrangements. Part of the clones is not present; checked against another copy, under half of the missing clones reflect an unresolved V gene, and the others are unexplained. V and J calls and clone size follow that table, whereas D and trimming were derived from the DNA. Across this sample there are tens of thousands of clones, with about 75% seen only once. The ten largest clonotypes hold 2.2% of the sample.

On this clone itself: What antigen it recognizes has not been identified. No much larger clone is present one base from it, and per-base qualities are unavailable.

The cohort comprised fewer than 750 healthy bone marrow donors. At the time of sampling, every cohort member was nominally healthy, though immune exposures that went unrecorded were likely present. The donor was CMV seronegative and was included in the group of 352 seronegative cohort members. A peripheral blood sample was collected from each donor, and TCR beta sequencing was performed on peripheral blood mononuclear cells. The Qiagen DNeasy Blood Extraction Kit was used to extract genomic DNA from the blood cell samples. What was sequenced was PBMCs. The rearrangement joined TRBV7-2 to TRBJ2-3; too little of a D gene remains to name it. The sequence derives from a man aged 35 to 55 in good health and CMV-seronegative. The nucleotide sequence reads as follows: TGTGCCAGCAGCCCCGGGACAGATACGCAGTATTTT. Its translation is CASSPGTDTQYF. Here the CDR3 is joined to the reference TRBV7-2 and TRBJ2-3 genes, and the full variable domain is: GAGVSQSPSNKVTEKGKDVELRCDPISGHTALYWYRQSLGQGLEFLIYFQGNSAPDKSGLPSDRFSAERTGGSVSTLTIQRTQQEDSAVYLCASSPGTDTQYFGPGTRLTVL.